The 4 T cell receptor beta chains below come from one sample, sequenced in a study of beta chain features in type 1 diabetes. What was sequenced were expressed TCRB transcripts, since all of the isolated RNA had been reverse transcribed. TCRdb's table, derived via immunoSEQ multiplex PCR, lists solely in-frame clones and lacks some. The table includes about 290,000 clones, about 7.8% detected once. Sequencing input: central memory CD4+ T cells from blood. These receptors were obtained from a woman aged 18-29 years in good health.

The gene calls are TRBV15 and TRBJ2-5, with D tentatively TRBD1 (7 bases). The CDR3 length is 15 residues. The germline CDR1 and CDR2 sequences are LNHNV and YYDKDF (reference sequence). V was trimmed by 1 base and J by 4 bases, leaving 13 bases between them. CDR3 residues: CATSRVDREAETQYF. Written as DNA, the CDR3 is TGTGCCACCAGCAGAGTCGACAGGGAGGCAGAGACCCAGTACTTC.

This clone was picked up a small number of times. This chain links TRBV15 with TRBJ2-7; TRBD1 agrees at 8 bases. This CDR3 has 15 residues. Trimming at V came to 1 base and at J to 6 bases, leaving 8 bases not matched to a gene. Germline-derived CDR1 and CDR2 are LNHNV and YYDKDF (reference sequence). The CDR3 DNA reads TGTGCCACCAGCAGAGTGGTTACAGGGACAGGCGAGCAGTACTTC. It specifies CATSRVVTGTGEQYF.

In this sample, this clone turned up a few times. The V and J genes are TRBV5-1 and TRBJ1-1; perhaps TRBD1 as D (5 bases). The CDR3 length is 14 residues. V lost 0 bases to trimming and J lost 4 bases, with 10 bases between them. Germline lookup yields CDR1 SGHRS and CDR2 YFSETQ. The CDR3 DNA reads TGCGCCAGCAGCTTGGATGCGGGGGGCACTGAAGCTTTCTTT. Its translation: CASSLDAGGTEAFF.

This clone appeared a few times. In DNA, the CDR3 is TGTGCCAGCTCACCACCGATCGGACAGGGGGCTAGGGCTGAGCAGTTCTTC. Protein: CASSPPIGQGARAEQFF. The chain uses TRBV18 and TRBJ2-1; 11 nucleotides match TRBD1. This CDR3 comprises 17 residues. Germline loops: CDR1 KGHSH, CDR2 LQKENI. Trimming took 0 bases from V and 9 from J; bases not matched to a gene: 10.